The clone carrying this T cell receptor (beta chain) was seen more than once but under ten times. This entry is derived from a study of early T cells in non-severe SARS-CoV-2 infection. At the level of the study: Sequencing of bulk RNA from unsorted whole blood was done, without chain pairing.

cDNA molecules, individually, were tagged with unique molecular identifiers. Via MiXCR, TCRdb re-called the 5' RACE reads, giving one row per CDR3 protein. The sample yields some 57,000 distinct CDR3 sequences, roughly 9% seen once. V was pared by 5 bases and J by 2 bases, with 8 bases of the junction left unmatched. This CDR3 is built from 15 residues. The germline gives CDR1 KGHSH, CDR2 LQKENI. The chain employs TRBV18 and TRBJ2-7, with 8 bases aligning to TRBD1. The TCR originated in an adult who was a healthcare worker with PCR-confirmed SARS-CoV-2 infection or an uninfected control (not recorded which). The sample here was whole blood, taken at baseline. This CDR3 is CASSSDRDRTYEQYF. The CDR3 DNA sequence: TGTGCCAGCTCATCGGACAGGGATCGGACCTACGAGCAGTACTTC.